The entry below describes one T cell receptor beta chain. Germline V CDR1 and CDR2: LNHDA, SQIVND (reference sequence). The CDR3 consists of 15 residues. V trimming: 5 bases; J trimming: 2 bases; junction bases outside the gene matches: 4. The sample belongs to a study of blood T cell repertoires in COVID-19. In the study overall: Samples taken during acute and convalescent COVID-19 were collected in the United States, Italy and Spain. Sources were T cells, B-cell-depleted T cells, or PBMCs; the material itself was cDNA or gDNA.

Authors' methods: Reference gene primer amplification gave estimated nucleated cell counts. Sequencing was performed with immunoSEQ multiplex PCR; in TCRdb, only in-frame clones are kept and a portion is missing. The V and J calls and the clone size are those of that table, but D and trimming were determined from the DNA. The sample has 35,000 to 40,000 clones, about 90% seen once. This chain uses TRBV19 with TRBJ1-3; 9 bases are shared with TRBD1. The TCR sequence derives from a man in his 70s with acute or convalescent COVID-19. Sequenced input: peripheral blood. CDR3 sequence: CASSPWTGAGNTIYF. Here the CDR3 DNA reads TGTGCCAGTAGTCCCTGGACAGGGGCTGGAAACACCATATATTTT.